This note documents a single TCR beta chain sequence. Germline CDR1 is LNHDA and CDR2 is SQIVND (reference sequence). The V gene lost 7 bases and the J gene lost 7 bases, with 11 bases spanning the gap. CDR3 size: 12 residues. Original processing methods: Amplification of reference gene primers was used by the study to estimate nucleated cell counts. Assay used: immunoSEQ multiplex PCR; TCRdb lists only in-frame clones, some missing. That table furnishes V, J and clone size, whereas the DNA furnished D and trimming. The sample shows 350,000 to 500,000 clones, 70% to 90% of them seen only once. The data are from a study of blood T cell repertoires in COVID-19. Living in 24 US areas, the participants were between roughly 18 and 90 years of age.

Sequencing was done on a sample of PBMCs or T cells enriched from blood (not recorded which). The rearrangement links TRBV19 to TRBJ1-5; D gene ambiguous. The sequence derives from a woman between 18 and 30 years old who had been exposed to COVID-19. The CDR3 DNA sequence: TGTGCCAGTAATACGGGTAACCAGCCCCAGCATTTT. Translated, it gives CASNTGNQPQHF.